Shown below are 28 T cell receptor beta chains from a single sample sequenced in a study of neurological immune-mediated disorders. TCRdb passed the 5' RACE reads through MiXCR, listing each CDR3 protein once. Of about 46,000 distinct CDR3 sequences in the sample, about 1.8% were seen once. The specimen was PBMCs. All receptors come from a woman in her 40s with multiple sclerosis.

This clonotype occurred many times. The CDR3 DNA reads TGCAGTGCTAGAGATGCAGGAGACTCCTACAATGAGCAGTTCTTC. Protein sequence: CSARDAGDSYNEQFF. The rearrangement joins TRBV20-1 to TRBJ2-1; D is ambiguous. Trimming pared 0 bases from V and 0 bases from J, leaving 9 bases between. CDR1 is DFQATT, CDR2 SNEGSKA, per germline (reference sequence). CDR3 length equals 15 residues.

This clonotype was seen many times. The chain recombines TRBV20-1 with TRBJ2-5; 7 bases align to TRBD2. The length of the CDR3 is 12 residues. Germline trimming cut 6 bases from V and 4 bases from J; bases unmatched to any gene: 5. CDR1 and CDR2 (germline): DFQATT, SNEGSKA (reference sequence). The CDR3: CSAELASETQYF. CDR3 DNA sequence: TGCAGTGCAGAACTAGCGTCAGAGACCCAGTACTTC.

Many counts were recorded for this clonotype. The CDR3 region is CASSQPGLAGEETQYF. The CDR3 bases are TGTGCCAGCAGCCAGCCGGGACTAGCGGGGGAAGAGACCCAGTACTTC. The chain links TRBV3-1 to TRBJ2-5; 14 nucleotides match TRBD2. V gave up 3 bases and J gave up 3 bases; unmatched junction bases: 3. CDR3 length: 16 residues. Germline V gives CDR1 LGHDT, CDR2 YNNKEL (reference sequence).

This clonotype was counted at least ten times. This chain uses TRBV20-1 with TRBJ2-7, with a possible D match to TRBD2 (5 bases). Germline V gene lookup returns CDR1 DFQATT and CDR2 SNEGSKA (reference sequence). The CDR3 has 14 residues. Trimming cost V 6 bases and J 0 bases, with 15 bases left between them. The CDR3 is CSAVARGASYEQYF. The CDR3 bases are TGCAGTGCGGTAGCGAGAGGAGCCTCCTACGAGCAGTACTTC.

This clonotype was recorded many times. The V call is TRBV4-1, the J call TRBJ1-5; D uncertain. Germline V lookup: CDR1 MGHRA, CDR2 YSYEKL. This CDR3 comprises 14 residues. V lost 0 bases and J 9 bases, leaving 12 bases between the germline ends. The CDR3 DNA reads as TGCGCCAGCAGCCAAGAAATTCGGACGGCGCCCCAGCATTTT. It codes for CASSQEIRTAPQHF.

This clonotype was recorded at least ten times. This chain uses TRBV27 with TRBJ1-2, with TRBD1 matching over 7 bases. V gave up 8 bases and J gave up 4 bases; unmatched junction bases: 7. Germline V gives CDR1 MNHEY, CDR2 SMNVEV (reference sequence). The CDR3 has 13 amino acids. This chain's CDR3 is CASGDRATYGYTF. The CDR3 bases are TGTGCCAGCGGTGACAGGGCAACCTATGGCTACACCTTC.

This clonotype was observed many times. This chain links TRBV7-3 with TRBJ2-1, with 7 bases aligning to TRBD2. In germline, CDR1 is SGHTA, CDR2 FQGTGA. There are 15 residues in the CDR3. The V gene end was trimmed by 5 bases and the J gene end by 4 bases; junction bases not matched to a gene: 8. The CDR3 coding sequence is TGTGCCAGCAGCGCGAGGGGCGGGGGATACAATGAGCAGTTCTTC. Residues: CASSARGGGYNEQFF.

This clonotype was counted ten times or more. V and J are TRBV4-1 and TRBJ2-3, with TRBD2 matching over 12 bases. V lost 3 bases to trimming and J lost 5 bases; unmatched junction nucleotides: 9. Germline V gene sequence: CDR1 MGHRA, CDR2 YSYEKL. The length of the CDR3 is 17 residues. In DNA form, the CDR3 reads TGCGCCAGCAGCCACCTCGGGGGGGGACTAGCGGGAGATACGCAGTATTTT. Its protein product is CASSHLGGGLAGDTQYF.

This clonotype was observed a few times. The CDR3 region is CASSLRSPDTQYF. CDR3 in DNA: TGTGCCAGCAGTTTGAGGTCCCCAGATACGCAGTATTTT. The V call is TRBV12-3 or TRBV12-4, the J call TRBJ2-3; D remains unclear. The CDR3 spans 13 residues. The ends were cut back, 3 bases at V and 4 bases at J, with 8 bases in the middle.

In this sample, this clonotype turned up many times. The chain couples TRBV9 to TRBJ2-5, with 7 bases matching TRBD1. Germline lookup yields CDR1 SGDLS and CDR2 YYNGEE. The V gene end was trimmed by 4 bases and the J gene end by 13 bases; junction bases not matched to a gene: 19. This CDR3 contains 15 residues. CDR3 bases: TGTGCCAGCAGCTTCCCCCCCGAGGGGGCGCAAGAGATGTACTTC. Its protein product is CASSFPPEGAQEMYF.

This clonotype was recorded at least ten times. The CDR3 reads CASIDRASYEQYF. CDR3 DNA sequence: TGTGCCAGCATCGACAGGGCCTCCTACGAGCAGTACTTC. The rearrangement joins TRBV28 to TRBJ2-7, with 7 bases fitting TRBD1. This CDR3 has 13 residues. CDR1 and CDR2 from the germline V gene are MDHEN and SYDVKM. V lost 7 bases, J lost 0 bases, and 3 bases stayed unmatched.

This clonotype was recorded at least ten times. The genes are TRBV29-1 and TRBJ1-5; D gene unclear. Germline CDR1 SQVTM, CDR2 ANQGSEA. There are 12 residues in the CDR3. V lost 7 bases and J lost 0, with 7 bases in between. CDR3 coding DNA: TGCAGCGGAGGAAATAGCAATCAGCCCCAGCATTTT. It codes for CSGGNSNQPQHF.

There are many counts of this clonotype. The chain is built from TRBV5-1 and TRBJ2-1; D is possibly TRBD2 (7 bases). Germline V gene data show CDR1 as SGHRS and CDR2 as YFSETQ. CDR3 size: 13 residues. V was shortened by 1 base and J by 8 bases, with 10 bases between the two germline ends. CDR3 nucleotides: TGCGCCAGCAGCTTGTGGGAGGGGGATGAGCAGTTCTTC. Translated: CASSLWEGDEQFF.

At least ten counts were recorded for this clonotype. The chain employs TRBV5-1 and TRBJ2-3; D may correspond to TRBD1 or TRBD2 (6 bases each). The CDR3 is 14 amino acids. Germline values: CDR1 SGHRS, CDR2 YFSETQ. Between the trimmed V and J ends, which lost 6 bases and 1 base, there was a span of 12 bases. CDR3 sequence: CASTPGAGTDTQYF. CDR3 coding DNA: TGCGCCAGCACCCCGGGGGCCGGCACAGATACGCAGTATTTT.

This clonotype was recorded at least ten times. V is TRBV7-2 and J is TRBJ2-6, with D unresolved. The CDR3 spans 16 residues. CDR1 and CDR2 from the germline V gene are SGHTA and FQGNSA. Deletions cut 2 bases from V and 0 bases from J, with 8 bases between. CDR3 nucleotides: TGTGCCAGCAGCTTAATGGCGGTCTCTGGGGCCAACGTCCTGACTTTC. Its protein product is CASSLMAVSGANVLTF.

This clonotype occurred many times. CDR3 bases: TGTGCCAGCAGAGACGTTCGGCGGAACACCGGGGAGCTGTTTTTT. It codes for CASRDVRRNTGELFF. The chain employs TRBV12-3 or TRBV12-4 and TRBJ2-2; D gene ambiguous. Trimming pared 6 bases from V and 1 base from J, leaving 12 bases between. The CDR3 length is 15 residues.

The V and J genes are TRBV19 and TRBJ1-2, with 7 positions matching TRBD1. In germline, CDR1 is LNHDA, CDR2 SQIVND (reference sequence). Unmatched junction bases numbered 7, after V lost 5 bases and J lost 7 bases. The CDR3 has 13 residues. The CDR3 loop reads CASSVTGLRGYTF. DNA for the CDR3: TGTGCCAGTAGTGTGACAGGGCTTCGTGGCTACACCTTC.

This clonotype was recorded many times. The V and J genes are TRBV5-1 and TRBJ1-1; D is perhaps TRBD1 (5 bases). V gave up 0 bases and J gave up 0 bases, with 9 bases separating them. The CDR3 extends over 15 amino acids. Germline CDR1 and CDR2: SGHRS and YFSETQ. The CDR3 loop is CASSLAGTVNTEAFF. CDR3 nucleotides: TGCGCCAGCAGCTTGGCCGGGACCGTGAACACTGAAGCTTTCTTT.

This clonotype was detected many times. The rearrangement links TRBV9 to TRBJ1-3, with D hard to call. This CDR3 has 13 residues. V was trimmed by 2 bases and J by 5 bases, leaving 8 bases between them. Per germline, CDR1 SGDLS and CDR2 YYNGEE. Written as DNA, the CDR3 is TGTGCCAGCAGCGTCGGCGGGAGAAACACCATATATTTT. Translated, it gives CASSVGGRNTIYF.

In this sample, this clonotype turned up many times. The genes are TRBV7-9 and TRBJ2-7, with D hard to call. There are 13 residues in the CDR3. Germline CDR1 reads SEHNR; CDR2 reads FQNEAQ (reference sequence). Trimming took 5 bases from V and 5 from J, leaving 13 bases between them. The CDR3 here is CASSPYGQDEQYF. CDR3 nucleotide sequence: TGTGCCAGCAGCCCGTACGGGCAAGACGAGCAGTACTTC.

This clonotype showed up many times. For the CDR3, the DNA is TGTGCCAGCAGCGTAGTGGGGGACAGGGCGACAGATACGCAGTATTTT. Translation: CASSVVGDRATDTQYF. The gene calls are TRBV9 and TRBJ2-3, with 9 bases fitting TRBD1. The V gene end was trimmed by 0 bases and the J gene end by 3 bases; junction bases not matched to a gene: 5. The CDR3 length is 16 residues. The germline V gene encodes CDR1 SGDLS and CDR2 YYNGEE. Together with reference TRBV9 and TRBJ2-3, the CDR3 gives the full variable domain: DSGVTQTPKHLITATGQRVTLRCSPRSGDLSVYWYQQSLDQGLQFLIQYYNGEERAKGNILERFSAQQFPDLHSELNLSSLELGDSALYFCASSVVGDRATDTQYFGPGTRLTVL.

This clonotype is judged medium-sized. The CDR3 protein is CASSFTGVGAQHF. The CDR3 DNA follows: TGCGCCAGCAGCTTCACAGGGGTTGGGGCCCAGCATTTT. The gene calls are TRBV5-1 and TRBJ1-5; 7 bases align to TRBD1. Germline V CDR1 and CDR2: SGHRS, YFSETQ. There are 13 residues in the CDR3. Trimming at V came to 2 bases and at J to 11 bases, leaving 7 bases not matched to a gene.

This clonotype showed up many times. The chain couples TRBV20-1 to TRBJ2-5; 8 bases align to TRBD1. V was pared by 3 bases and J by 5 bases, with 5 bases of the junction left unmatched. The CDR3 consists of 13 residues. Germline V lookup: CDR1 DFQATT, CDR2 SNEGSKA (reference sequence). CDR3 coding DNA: TGCAGTGCTAGGGCAGGGGGCTCTGAGACCCAGTACTTC. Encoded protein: CSARAGGSETQYF.

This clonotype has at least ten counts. CDR3 DNA: TGTGCCAGTAGTATAGCCCGCTTGGGGAAAGGCTACACCTTC. Translating gives CASSIARLGKGYTF. The genes are TRBV19 and TRBJ1-2; D not certain. This CDR3 spans 14 amino acids. Germline CDR1 and CDR2: LNHDA and SQIVND (reference sequence). V was clipped by 1 base and J by 8 bases, with 14 bases between them.

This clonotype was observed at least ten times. CDR3 loop: CASSSTGANEKLFF. DNA for the CDR3: TGTGCCAGCAGCTCGACAGGGGCTAATGAAAAACTGTTTTTT. This sequence joins TRBV6-2 or TRBV6-3 and TRBJ1-4, with TRBD1 identical over 8 bases. The V segment lost 6 bases and the J segment 3 bases; nucleotides outside the gene matches: 3. Per the germline V gene, CDR1 is MNHEY and CDR2 is SVGEGT. The CDR3 length is 14 residues.

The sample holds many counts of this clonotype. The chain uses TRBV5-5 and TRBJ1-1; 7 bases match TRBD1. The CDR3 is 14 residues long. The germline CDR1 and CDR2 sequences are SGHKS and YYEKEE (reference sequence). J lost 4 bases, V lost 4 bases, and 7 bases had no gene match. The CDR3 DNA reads TGTGCCAGCAGCGAACAGGGGTGGGGCACTGAAGCTTTCTTT. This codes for CASSEQGWGTEAFF.

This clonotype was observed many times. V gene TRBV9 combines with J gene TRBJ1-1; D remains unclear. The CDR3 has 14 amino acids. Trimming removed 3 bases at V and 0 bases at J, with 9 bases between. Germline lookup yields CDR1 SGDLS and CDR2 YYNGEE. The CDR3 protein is CASSADGLNTEAFF. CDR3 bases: TGTGCCAGCAGCGCGGACGGGTTGAACACTGAAGCTTTCTTT.

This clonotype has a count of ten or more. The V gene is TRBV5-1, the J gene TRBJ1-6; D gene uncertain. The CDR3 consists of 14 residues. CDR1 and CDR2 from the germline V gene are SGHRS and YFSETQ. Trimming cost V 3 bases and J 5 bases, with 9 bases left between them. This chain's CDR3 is CASSSDGNNSPLHF. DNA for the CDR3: TGCGCCAGCAGCTCGGACGGTAATAATTCACCCCTCCACTTT.